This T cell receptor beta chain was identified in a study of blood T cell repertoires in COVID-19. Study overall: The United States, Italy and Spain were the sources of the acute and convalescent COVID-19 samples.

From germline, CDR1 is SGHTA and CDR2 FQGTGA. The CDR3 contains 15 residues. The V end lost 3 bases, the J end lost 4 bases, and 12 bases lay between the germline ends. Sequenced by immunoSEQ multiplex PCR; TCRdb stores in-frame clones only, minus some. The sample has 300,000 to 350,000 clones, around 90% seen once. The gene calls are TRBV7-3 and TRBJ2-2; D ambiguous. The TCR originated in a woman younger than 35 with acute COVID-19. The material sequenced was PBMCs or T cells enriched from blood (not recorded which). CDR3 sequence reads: CASSFRGGFTGELFF. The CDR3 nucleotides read TGTGCCAGCAGCTTTCGCGGCGGTTTCACCGGGGAGCTGTTTTTT. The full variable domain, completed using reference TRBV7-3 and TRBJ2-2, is GAGVSQTPSNKVTEKGKYVELRCDPISGHTALYWYRQSLGQGPEFLIYFQGTGAADDSGLPNDRFFAVRPEGSVSTLKIQRTERGDSAVYLCASSFRGGFTGELFFGEGSRLTVL.